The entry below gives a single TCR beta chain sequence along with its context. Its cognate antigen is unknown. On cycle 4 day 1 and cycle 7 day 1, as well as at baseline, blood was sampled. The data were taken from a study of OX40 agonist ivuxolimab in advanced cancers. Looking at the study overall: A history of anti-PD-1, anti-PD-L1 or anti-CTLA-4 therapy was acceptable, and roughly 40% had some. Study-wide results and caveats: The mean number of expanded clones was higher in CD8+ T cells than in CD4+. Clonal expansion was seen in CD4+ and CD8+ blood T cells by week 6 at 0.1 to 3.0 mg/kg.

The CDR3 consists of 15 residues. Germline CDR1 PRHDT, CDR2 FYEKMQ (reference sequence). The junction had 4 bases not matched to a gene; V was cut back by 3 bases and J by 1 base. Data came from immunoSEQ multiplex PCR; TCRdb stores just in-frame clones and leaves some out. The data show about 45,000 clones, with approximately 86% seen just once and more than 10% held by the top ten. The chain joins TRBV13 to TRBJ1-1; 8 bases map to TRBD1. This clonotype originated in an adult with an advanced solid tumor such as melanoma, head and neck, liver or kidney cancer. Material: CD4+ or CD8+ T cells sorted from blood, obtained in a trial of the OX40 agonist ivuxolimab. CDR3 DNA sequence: TGTGCCAGCAGCTTTAGTGACAGGGGGAACACTGAAGCTTTCTTT. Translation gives CASSFSDRGNTEAFF. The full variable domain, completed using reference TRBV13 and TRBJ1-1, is AAGVIQSPRHLIKEKRETATLKCYPIPRHDTVYWYQQGPGQDPQFLISFYEKMQSDKGSIPDRFSAQQFSDYHSELNMSSLELGDSALYFCASSFSDRGNTEAFFGQGTRLTVV.